This T cell receptor (beta chain) is drawn from a study of cytotoxic CD8 clonotypes in ibrutinib-treated CLL. Study-wide results and caveats: Higher circulating CD8+ T-cell counts strongly accompanied higher baseline clonality, above age-matched healthy donors. The clonality rise at ibrutinib response reflected private clonotype expansion. An increase in clonality occurred at ibrutinib response, followed by a return toward baseline at progression.

This CDR3 contains 15 residues. From germline, CDR1 is SGDLS and CDR2 YYNGEE. V lost 0 bases, J lost 10 bases, and 17 bases lay in between. Assay: immunoSEQ multiplex PCR; the TCRdb copy retains only in-frame clones and omits some. There are 110,000 to 150,000 clones in the sample; less than 95% occur only once, and roughly a tenth lies in the top ten. On this clone itself: Its specificity is unknown.

Approximately 2.2 micrograms of genomic DNA from cryopreserved PBMCs went into TCR beta libraries. This sequence was found in a human donor with chronic lymphocytic leukemia. The source material was PBMCs, sampled after 12 months of ibrutinib treatment. The chain uses TRBV9 and TRBJ2-1; D might be TRBD2 (6 bases). Here the CDR3 reads CASSVVGSGLAEQFF. In DNA, the CDR3 is TGTGCCAGCAGCGTAGTGGGTAGCGGTCTGGCCGAGCAGTTCTTC.